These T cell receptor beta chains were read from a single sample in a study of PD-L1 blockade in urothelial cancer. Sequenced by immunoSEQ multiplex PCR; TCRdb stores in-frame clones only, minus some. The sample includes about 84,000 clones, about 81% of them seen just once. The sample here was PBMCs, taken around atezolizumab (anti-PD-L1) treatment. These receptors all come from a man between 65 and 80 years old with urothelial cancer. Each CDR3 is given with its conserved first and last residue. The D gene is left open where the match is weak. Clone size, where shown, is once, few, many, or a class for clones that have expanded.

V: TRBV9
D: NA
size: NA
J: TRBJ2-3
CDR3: CASSHGQPTDTQYF
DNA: TGTGCCAGCAGCCACGGACAGCCCACAGATACGCAGTATTTT

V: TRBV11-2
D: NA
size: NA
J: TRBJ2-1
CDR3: CASSLGADREQFF
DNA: TGTGCCAGCAGCCTGGGGGCCGACAGAGAGCAGTTCTTC

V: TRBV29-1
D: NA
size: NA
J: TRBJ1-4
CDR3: CSVSQGQEKLFF
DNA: TGCAGCGTTTCCCAGGGGCAGGAAAAACTGTTTTTT

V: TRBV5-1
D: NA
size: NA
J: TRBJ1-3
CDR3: CASSLEGPSSGNTIYF
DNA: TGCGCCAGCAGCTTGGAGGGGCCAAGCTCTGGAAACACCATATATTTT

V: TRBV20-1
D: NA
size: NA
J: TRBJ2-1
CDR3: CSARSLHEQFF
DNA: TGCAGTGCTAGGAGTCTCCATGAGCAGTTCTTC

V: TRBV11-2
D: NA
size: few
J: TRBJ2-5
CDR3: CASSLETTAQETQYF
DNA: TGTGCCAGCAGCTTAGAGACAACAGCCCAAGAGACCCAGTACTTC

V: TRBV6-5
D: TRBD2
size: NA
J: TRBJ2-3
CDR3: CASSYAGGSTDTQYF
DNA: TGTGCCAGCAGTTACGCGGGGGGTAGCACAGATACGCAGTATTTT

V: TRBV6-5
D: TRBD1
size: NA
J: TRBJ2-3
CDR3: CASSYSGQGATDTQYF
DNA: TGTGCCAGCAGTTACTCGGGACAGGGGGCAACAGATACGCAGTATTTT

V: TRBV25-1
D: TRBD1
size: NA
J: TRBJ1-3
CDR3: CASSPRQGGNTIYF
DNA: TGTGCCAGCAGCCCGCGACAGGGTGGAAACACCATATATTTT

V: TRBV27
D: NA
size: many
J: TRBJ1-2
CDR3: CASSLGHYGYTF
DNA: TGTGCCAGCAGTTTGGGGCATTATGGCTACACCTTC

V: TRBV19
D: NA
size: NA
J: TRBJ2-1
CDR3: CASSITGSYNEQFF
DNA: TGTGCCAGTAGTATCACCGGGAGTTACAATGAGCAGTTCTTC

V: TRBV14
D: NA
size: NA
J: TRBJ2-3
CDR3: CASSQEQWDTYTDTQYF
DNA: TGTGCCAGCAGCCAAGAGCAGTGGGACACCTACACAGATACGCAGTATTTT

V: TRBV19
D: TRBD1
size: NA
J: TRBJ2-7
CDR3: CASSNSRDRGLEQYF
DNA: TGTGCCAGTAGTAATTCCCGGGACAGGGGGCTCGAGCAGTACTTC

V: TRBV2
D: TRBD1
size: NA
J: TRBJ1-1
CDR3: CASRRTGVTEAFF
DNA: TGTGCCAGCAGGAGGACAGGCGTCACTGAAGCTTTCTTT

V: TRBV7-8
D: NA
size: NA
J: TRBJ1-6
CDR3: CASSLERSSPLHF
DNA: TGTGCCAGCAGCTTAGAACGGAGTTCACCCCTCCACTTT

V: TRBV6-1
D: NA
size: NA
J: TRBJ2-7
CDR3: CASSVPGLIYEQYF
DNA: TGTGCCAGCAGTGTACCGGGACTGATCTACGAGCAGTACTTC

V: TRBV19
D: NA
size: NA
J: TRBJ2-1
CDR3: CASSIGDLVGDEQFF
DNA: TGTGCCAGTAGTATAGGGGACTTGGTGGGGGATGAGCAGTTCTTC

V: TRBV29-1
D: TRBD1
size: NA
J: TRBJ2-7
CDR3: CSVVRTGEQYF
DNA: TGCAGCGTTGTGAGGACAGGGGAGCAGTACTTC

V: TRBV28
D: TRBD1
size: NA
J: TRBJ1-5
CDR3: CASSQQGAMGQPQHF
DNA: TGTGCCAGCAGCCAACAGGGGGCTATGGGTCAGCCCCAGCATTTT

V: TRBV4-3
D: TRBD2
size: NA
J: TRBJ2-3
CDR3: CASSQDWSGLAGTDTQYF
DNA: TGCGCCAGCAGCCAAGATTGGTCCGGACTAGCGGGGACAGATACGCAGTATTTT

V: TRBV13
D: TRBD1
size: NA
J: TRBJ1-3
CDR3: CASSRTGGSSGNTIYF
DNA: TGTGCCAGCAGTAGGACAGGGGGAAGCTCTGGAAACACCATATATTTT

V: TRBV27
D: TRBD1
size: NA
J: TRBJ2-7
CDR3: CASRDRRSSYEQYF
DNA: TGTGCCAGTAGGGACAGGAGAAGCTCCTACGAGCAGTACTTC

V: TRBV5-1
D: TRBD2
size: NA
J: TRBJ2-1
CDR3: CASSQGLAGSGSYNEQFF
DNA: TGCGCCAGCAGCCAGGGACTAGCGGGAAGTGGCTCCTACAATGAGCAGTTCTTC

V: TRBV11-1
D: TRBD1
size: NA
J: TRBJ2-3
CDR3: CASKGARVTDTQYF
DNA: TGTGCCAGCAAGGGGGCGCGAGTCACAGATACGCAGTATTTT

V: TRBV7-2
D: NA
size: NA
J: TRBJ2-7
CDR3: CASSGHYRGGLDEQYF
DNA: TGTGCCAGCAGCGGCCACTATAGAGGTGGTCTTGACGAGCAGTACTTC

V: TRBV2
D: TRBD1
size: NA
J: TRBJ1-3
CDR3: CASSVQGPGNTIYF
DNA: TGTGCCAGCAGTGTACAGGGGCCTGGAAACACCATATATTTT

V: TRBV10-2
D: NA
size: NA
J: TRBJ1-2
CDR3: CASSEPLGQLNYGYTF
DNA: TGCGCCAGCAGTGAGCCCCTCGGACAGTTGAACTATGGCTACACCTTC

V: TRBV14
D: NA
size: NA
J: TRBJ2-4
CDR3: CASSQDHDEGNIQYF
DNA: TGTGCCAGCAGCCAAGATCACGACGAGGGAAACATTCAGTACTTC

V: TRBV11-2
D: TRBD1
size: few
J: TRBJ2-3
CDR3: CASSFRDRVGHTQYF
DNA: TGTGCCAGCAGTTTCCGGGACAGGGTAGGCCATACGCAGTATTTT

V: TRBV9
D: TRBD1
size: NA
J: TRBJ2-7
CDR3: CASSVGLGGREQYF
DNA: TGTGCCAGCAGCGTAGGTTTAGGGGGCCGGGAGCAGTACTTC

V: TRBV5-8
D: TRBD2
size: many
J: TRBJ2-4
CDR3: CASSPGLAGGLAKNIQYF
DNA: TGTGCCAGCAGCCCGGGACTAGCGGGAGGCCTAGCCAAAAACATTCAGTACTTC